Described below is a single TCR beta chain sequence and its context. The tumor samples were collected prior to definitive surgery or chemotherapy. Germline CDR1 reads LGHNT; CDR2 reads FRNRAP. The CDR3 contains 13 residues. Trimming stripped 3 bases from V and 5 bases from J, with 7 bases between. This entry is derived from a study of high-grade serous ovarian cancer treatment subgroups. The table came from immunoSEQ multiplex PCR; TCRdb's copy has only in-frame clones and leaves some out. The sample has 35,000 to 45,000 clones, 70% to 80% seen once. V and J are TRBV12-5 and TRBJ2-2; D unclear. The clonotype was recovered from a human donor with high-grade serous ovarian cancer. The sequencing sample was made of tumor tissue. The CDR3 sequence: CASGFGSTGELFF. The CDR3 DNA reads TGTGCTAGTGGTTTCGGAAGTACCGGGGAGCTGTTTTTT.